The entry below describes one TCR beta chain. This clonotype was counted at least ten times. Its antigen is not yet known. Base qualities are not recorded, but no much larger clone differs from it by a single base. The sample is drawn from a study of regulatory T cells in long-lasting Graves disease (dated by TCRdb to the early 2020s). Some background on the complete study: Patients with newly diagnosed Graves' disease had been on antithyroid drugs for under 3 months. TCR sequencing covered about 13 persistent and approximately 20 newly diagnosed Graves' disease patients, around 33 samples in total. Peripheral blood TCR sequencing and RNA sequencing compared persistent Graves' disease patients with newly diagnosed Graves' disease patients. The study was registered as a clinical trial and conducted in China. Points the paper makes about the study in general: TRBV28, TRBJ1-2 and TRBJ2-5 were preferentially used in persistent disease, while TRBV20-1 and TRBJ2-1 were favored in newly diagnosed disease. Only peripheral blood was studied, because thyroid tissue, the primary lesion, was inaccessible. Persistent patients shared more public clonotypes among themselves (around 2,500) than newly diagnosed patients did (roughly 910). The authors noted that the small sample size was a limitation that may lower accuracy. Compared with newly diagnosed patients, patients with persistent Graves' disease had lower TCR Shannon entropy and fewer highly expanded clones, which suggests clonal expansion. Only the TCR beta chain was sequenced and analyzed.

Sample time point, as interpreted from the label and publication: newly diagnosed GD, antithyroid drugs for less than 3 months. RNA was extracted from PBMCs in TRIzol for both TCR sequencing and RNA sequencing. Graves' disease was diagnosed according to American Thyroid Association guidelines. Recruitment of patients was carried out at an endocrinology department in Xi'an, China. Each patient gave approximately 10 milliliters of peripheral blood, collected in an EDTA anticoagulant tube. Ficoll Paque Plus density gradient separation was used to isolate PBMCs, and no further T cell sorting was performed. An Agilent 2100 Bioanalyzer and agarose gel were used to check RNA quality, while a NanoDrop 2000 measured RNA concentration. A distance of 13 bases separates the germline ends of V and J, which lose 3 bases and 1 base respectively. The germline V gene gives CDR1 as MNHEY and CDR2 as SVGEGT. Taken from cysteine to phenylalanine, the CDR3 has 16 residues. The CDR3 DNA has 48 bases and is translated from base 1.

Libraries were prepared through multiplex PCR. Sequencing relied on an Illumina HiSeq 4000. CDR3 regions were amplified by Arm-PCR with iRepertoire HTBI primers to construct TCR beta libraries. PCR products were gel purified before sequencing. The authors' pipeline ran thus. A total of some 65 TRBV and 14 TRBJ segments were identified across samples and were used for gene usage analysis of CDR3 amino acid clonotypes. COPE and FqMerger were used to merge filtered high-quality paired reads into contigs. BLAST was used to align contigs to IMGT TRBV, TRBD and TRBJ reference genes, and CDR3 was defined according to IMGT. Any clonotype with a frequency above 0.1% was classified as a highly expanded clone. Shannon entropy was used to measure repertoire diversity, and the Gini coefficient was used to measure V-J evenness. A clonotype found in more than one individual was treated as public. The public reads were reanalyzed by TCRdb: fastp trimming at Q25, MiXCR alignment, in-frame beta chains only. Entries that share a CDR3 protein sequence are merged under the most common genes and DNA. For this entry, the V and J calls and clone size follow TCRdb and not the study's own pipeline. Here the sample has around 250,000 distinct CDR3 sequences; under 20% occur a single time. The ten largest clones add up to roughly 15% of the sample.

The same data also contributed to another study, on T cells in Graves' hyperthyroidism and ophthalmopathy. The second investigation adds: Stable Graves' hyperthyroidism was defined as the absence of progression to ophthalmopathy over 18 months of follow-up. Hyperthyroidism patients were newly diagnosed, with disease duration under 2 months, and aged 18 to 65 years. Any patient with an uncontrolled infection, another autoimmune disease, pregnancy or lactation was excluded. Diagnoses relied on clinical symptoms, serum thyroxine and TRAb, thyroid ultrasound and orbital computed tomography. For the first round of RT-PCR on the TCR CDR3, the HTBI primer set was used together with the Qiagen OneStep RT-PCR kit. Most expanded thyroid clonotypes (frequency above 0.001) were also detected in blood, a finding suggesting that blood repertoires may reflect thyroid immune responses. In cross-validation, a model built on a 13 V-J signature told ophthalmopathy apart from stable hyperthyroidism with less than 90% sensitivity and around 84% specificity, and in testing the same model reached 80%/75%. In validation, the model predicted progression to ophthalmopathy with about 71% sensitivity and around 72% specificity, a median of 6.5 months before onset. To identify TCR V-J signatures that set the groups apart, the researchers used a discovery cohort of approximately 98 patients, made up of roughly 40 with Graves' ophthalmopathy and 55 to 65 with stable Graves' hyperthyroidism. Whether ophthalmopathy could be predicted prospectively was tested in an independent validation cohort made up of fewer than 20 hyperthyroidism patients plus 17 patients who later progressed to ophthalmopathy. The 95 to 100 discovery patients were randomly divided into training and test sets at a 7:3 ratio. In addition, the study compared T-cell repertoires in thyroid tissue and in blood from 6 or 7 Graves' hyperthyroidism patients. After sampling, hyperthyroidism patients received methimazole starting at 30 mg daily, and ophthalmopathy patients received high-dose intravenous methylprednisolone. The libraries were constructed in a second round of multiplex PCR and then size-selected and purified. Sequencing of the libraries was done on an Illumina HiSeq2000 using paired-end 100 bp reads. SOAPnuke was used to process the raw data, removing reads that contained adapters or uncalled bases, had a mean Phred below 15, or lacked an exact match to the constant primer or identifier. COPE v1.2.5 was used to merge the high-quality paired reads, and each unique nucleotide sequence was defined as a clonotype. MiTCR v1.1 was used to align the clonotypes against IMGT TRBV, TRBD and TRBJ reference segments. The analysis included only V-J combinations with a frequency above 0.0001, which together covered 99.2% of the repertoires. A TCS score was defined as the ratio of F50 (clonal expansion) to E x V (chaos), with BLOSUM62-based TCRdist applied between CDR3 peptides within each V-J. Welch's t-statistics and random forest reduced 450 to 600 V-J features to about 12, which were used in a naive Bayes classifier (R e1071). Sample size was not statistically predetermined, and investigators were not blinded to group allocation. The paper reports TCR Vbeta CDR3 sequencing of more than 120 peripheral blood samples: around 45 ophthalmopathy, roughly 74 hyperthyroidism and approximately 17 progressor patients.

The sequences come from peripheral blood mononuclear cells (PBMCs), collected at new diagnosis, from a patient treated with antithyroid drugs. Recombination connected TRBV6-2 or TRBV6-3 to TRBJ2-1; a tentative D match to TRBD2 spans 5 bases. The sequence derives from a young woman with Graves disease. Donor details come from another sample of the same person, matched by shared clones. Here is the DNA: TGTGCCAGCAGTTATTCCCTAACGGGGTCCTACAATGAGCAGTTCTTC. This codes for CASSYSLTGSYNEQFF.